The 16 T cell receptor beta chains listed next were all sequenced from one sample in a study of T cell repertoires in cytomegalovirus infection. MiXCR, run by TCRdb on the reads, gives a single entry per CDR3 protein. The repertoire consists of more than 200,000 distinct CDR3 sequences, with roughly 9.1% occurring once and the leading ten covering more than 12%. Material: PBMCs. The receptors here all came from a human donor in good health (CMV status not recorded). Some clones in this sample may be carry-over from other donors' samples.

The gene calls are TRBV29-1 and TRBJ2-7; D may be TRBD1 or TRBD2 (5 bases each). Germline V gene sequence: CDR1 SQVTM, CDR2 ANQGSEA. The CDR3 runs to 11 residues. V was clipped by 6 bases and J by 6 bases, with 12 bases between them. CDR3 amino acids: CSVLNGAEQYF. As DNA, the CDR3 is TGCAGCGTGCTTAACGGGGCCGAGCAGTACTTC.

This clonotype has at least ten counts. The chain has TRBV20-1 and TRBJ1-6, with unresolved D. Looked up from germline, CDR1 is DFQATT and CDR2 is SNEGSKA (reference sequence). This CDR3 has 16 amino acids. The V gene lost 0 bases and the J gene lost 5 bases, with 14 bases spanning the gap. CDR3 sequence: CSARDLWRVNNSPLHF. The CDR3 DNA reads as TGCAGTGCTAGAGATCTTTGGAGGGTAAATAATTCACCCCTCCACTTT.

There are a few counts of this clonotype. V usage is TRBV11-3 and J usage is TRBJ2-1; D may be TRBD1 or TRBD2 (5 bases each). The V end lost 4 bases, the J end lost 8 bases, and 21 bases lay between the germline ends. The germline gives CDR1 SGHNT, CDR2 YENEEA. The CDR3 is 16 residues long. The CDR3 here is CASSSKTSPRGDEQFF. CDR3 nucleotide sequence: TGTGCCAGCAGCTCCAAAACAAGCCCCCGGGGCGATGAGCAGTTCTTC.

This clonotype was recorded at least ten times. This sequence joins TRBV6-2 or TRBV6-3 and TRBJ1-1; 7 bases line up with TRBD1. From germline, CDR1 is MNHEY and CDR2 SVGEGT. The CDR3 has 16 amino acids. The V gene end was trimmed by 2 bases and the J gene end by 0 bases; junction bases not matched to a gene: 6. The CDR3 is CASSYARDRLNTEAFF. DNA of the CDR3: TGTGCCAGCAGTTACGCTCGGGACAGATTGAACACTGAAGCTTTCTTT.

This clonotype was seen ten or more times. The chain employs TRBV7-2 and TRBJ1-2; TRBD1 is a possible D gene (6 bases). CDR1 and CDR2 from the germline V gene are SGHTA and FQGNSA. V lost 3 bases and J 2 bases, leaving 7 bases between the germline ends. This CDR3 contains 13 residues. The CDR3 here is CASSFTGNYGYTF. DNA for the CDR3: TGTGCCAGCAGCTTTACAGGGAACTATGGCTACACCTTC.

This clonotype was seen repeatedly, ten times or more. This sequence joins TRBV11-2 and TRBJ2-5, with 7 positions matching TRBD2. The V segment lost 5 bases and the J segment 1 base; nucleotides outside the gene matches: 7. CDR3 length equals 15 residues. CDR1 is SGHAT, CDR2 FQNNGV, per germline. The CDR3 DNA reads as TGTGCCAGCAGCCCTTTGAGCGGGACCCAAGAGACCCAGTACTTC. Its translation: CASSPLSGTQETQYF.

This clonotype was counted ten times or more. This sequence joins TRBV29-1 and TRBJ1-1; D perhaps matches TRBD1 (6 bases). Trimming cost V 4 bases and J 2 bases, with 17 bases left between them. Germline V gene lookup returns CDR1 SQVTM and CDR2 ANQGSEA. The CDR3 covers 15 residues. The CDR3 DNA follows: TGCAGCGTTGCGGTATCAGGGGCCTCTAACACTGAAGCTTTCTTT. Its protein product is CSVAVSGASNTEAFF.

Many counts were recorded for this clonotype. The rearrangement joins TRBV5-1 to TRBJ2-3; D unclear. Germline CDR1 reads SGHRS; CDR2 reads YFSETQ. This CDR3 contains 14 residues. V was cut by 2 bases and J by 5 bases, with 12 bases left in between. The CDR3 DNA reads as TGCGCCAGCAGCTTCGGCCAGTCCGGAGATACGCAGTATTTT. It is translated as CASSFGQSGDTQYF. The variable domain in full, with the rest retrieved from reference TRBV5-1 and TRBJ2-3, is KAGVTQTPRYLIKTRGQQVTLSCSPISGHRSVSWYQQTPGQGLQFLFEYFSETQRNKGNFPGRFSGRQFSNSRSEMNVSTLELGDSALYLCASSFGQSGDTQYFGPGTRLTVL.

In this sample, this clonotype turned up many times. The rearrangement joins TRBV11-3 to TRBJ2-2; maybe TRBD2 (5 bases). The germline CDR1 and CDR2 sequences are SGHNT and YENEEA. This CDR3 is 16 amino acids long. V lost 1 base, J lost 5 bases, and 14 bases lay in between. CDR3 nucleotides: TGTGCCAGCAGCTTAGTAGCGTCGACGGATACCGGGGAGCTGTTTTTT. Protein product: CASSLVASTDTGELFF.

This clonotype was counted between two and nine times. The rearrangement uses TRBV10-3 and TRBJ2-1, with D possibly matching TRBD2 (6 bases). The CDR3 spans 15 residues. In germline, CDR1 is ENHRY, CDR2 SYGVKD. Trimming stripped 0 bases from V and 4 bases from J, with 10 bases between. For the CDR3, the DNA is TGTGCCATCAGTGAGTCGGGAGGATCTTACAATGAGCAGTTCTTC. Translating gives CAISESGGSYNEQFF.

The V gene is TRBV20-1, the J gene TRBJ1-2; D unresolved. The CDR3 is made up of 13 amino acids. V lost 1 base and J lost 6, with 12 bases in between. Germline V gene data show CDR1 as DFQATT and CDR2 as SNEGSKA (reference sequence). CDR3 region: CSARGAGLDGYTF. CDR3 coding DNA: TGCAGTGCTAGAGGGGCGGGTCTGGATGGCTACACCTTC.

This clonotype was detected ten times or more. The V gene is TRBV7-6, the J gene TRBJ1-5; D unresolved. Germline loops: CDR1 SGHVS, CDR2 FNYEAQ. V was cut by 0 bases and J by 3 bases, with 9 bases left in between. The CDR3 sequence is 15 residues long. The CDR3 sequence is CASSLANSPNQPQHF. CDR3 DNA: TGTGCCAGCAGCTTAGCGAACAGTCCCAATCAGCCCCAGCATTTT.

This clonotype was found many times. This rearrangement joins TRBV12-3 or TRBV12-4 to TRBJ1-1, with TRBD1 as a possible D gene (5 bases). V lost 2 bases to trimming and J lost 4 bases, with 14 bases between them. The length of the CDR3 is 15 residues. Written as DNA, the CDR3 is TGTGCCAGCAGTTTATCCGTGCAGGGAGGCACTGAAGCTTTCTTT. This translates into CASSLSVQGGTEAFF.

The sample holds many counts of this clonotype. This chain uses TRBV12-3 or TRBV12-4 with TRBJ2-7, with a possible D match to TRBD1 (5 bases). V was shortened by 6 bases and J by 7 bases, with 13 bases between the two germline ends. CDR3 length: 12 amino acids. The CDR3 is CASSNQGFEQYF. The CDR3 DNA reads TGTGCCAGCAGCAATCAGGGATTTGAGCAGTACTTC.

The gene calls are TRBV2 and TRBJ2-1; D might be TRBD1 (6 bases). The germline gives CDR1 SNHLY, CDR2 FYNNEI. This CDR3 has 11 amino acids. The V gene lost 4 bases and the J gene lost 14 bases, with 12 bases spanning the gap. For the CDR3, the DNA is TGTGCCAGCAGTGCCGGGACATCCAAGTTCTTC. Protein: CASSAGTSKFF.

This clonotype has only a few counts. V and J are TRBV20-1 and TRBJ1-2, with a tentative D call TRBD1 (5 bases). Germline V gives CDR1 DFQATT, CDR2 SNEGSKA (reference sequence). Trimming stripped 3 bases from V and 7 bases from J, with 21 bases between. The CDR3 extends over 15 amino acids. CDR3 nucleotide sequence: TGCAGTGCTAGTGACCCTGCCCGCGGGGCCGGTGGCTACACCTTC. Its protein product is CSASDPARGAGGYTF.